There are a few counts of the clone carrying this T cell receptor (beta chain). The CDR3 totals 16 residues. The V end was cut by 4 bases, the J end by 0 bases, with 13 bases between. Germline CDR1 reads LNHDA; CDR2 reads SQIVND (reference sequence). These data originate in a study of cytomegalovirus exposure and HLA in healthy donors. Use of 60 Vbeta and 13 Jbeta primers characterized the PCR. This table comes from immunoSEQ multiplex PCR, and its TCRdb copy is limited to in-frame clones, with some not included. The sample gives 150,000 to 200,000 clones, 72% of which show up once; under 2.5% is in the top ten.

Material for sequencing was PBMCs. The chain links TRBV19 to TRBJ2-1; a weak D match, TRBD1 (5 bases). The clonotype was recovered from a human donor in good health. CDR3 DNA sequence: TGTGCCAGTAGTAATCGACAGTGGAGCTCCTACAATGAGCAGTTCTTC. It codes for CASSNRQWSSYNEQFF.